The entry below gives a single T cell receptor (beta chain) sequence along with its context. Its target is unknown. The data derive from a study of T-cell memory formation after mild COVID-19. Findings and limits, study-wide: CD4+ bias marked clones expanding day 15 to 37, unlike balanced contracting clones.

TCRdb re-called the 5' RACE reads through MiXCR, storing one row per CDR3 protein. The sample yields 540,000 or so distinct CDR3 sequences, 20% seen once. Germline CDR1 is KGHDR and CDR2 is SFDVKD. Between the trimmed V and J ends, which lost 4 bases and 7 bases, there was a span of 17 bases. CDR3 size: 15 residues. The receptor was derived from an adult woman who had mild COVID-19 (a few samples of this study predate the infection). Cell type and time point are not known. The chain links TRBV24-1 to TRBJ2-3; D is perhaps TRBD1 (6 bases). The source material was PBMCs or a T cell subset sorted from them (not recorded which). The CDR3 region is CATSEGRGFYYTQYF. CDR3 coding DNA: TGTGCCACCAGTGAAGGCAGGGGTTTTTATTATACGCAGTATTTT.